These 15 T cell receptor beta chains originate from one sample sequenced in a study of identical twins. TCRdb recomputed calls from the 5' RACE reads with MiXCR, one row per CDR3 protein. The sample holds a few hundred thousand distinct CDR3 sequences, 8% to 11% seen once. The source material was memory T cells sorted from blood. These receptors originate from a man aged 45-65 years in good health.

This clonotype was recorded at least ten times. The V call is TRBV29-1, the J call TRBJ1-5; possible D gene TRBD1, 5 bases. CDR3 length equals 15 residues. V was trimmed by 4 bases and J by 3 bases, leaving 16 bases between them. From germline, CDR1 is SQVTM and CDR2 ANQGSEA. For the CDR3, the DNA is TGCAGCGTTGTGTTGGGGGGGAATGCCAATCAGCCCCAGCATTTT. Translated: CSVVLGGNANQPQHF.

This clonotype was detected many times. The chain has TRBV28 and TRBJ2-3; 7 nucleotides match TRBD2. The CDR3 covers 14 residues. Germline values: CDR1 MDHEN, CDR2 SYDVKM. The V and J ends lost 7 bases and 5 bases, in that order; junction bases with no gene match: 9. CDR3 in amino acids: CASTLWGGRDTQYF. The CDR3 nucleotides read TGTGCCAGCACCCTCTGGGGGGGGAGAGATACGCAGTATTTT.

V usage is TRBV2 and J usage is TRBJ2-5, with TRBD1 matching over 7 bases. The CDR3 runs 17 residues. Germline CDR1 reads SNHLY; CDR2 reads FYNNEI. V was clipped by 2 bases and J by 2 bases; unmatched bases: 11. The CDR3 DNA follows: TGTGCCAGCAGTGAAACGCCGGGTCGGGACAGTCAAGAGACCCAGTACTTC. Translation: CASSETPGRDSQETQYF.

This clonotype has ten or more counts. This chain joins TRBV7-2 and TRBJ1-2; tentative D call: TRBD1 (5 bases). Trimming stripped 0 bases from V and 7 bases from J, with 6 bases between. Germline V gives CDR1 SGHTA, CDR2 FQGNSA. CDR3 length equals 12 residues. The CDR3 is CASSLAGVGYTF. DNA for the CDR3: TGTGCCAGCAGCTTAGCAGGGGTTGGCTACACCTTC.

This clonotype turned up a few times. The CDR3 region is CASSQDTRWGTEAFF. Written as DNA, the CDR3 is TGTGCCAGCAGCCAAGATACTCGTTGGGGCACTGAAGCTTTCTTT. The rearrangement joins TRBV3-1 to TRBJ1-1, with D unresolved. CDR1 and CDR2 (germline): LGHDT, YNNKEL (reference sequence). The length of the CDR3 is 15 residues. V shed 0 bases and J shed 4 bases, with 12 bases lying between them.

This clonotype appeared a few times. V usage is TRBV5-5 and J usage is TRBJ1-4; D remains ambiguous. Germline-derived CDR1 and CDR2 are SGHKS and YYEKEE (reference sequence). The CDR3 length is 15 residues. V was shortened by 5 bases and J by 4 bases, with 15 bases between the two germline ends. CDR3 nucleotides: TGTGCCAGCAGAAAATCCCCGGGTTTTAATGAAAAACTGTTTTTT. This codes for CASRKSPGFNEKLFF.

This clonotype occurred many times. The V call is TRBV5-1, the J call TRBJ1-2; D remains unclear. CDR1 SGHRS and CDR2 YFSETQ come from the germline V gene. V was pared by 2 bases and J by 0 bases, with 5 bases between. The CDR3 contains 13 residues. CDR3 DNA: TGCGCCAGCAGCTTTGAATCTAACTATGGCTACACCTTC. Translating it yields CASSFESNYGYTF.

This clonotype was picked up a small number of times. The chain is built from TRBV7-2 and TRBJ2-1; TRBD1 might be the D (6 bases). This CDR3 region has 15 residues. Germline V gene sequence: CDR1 SGHTA, CDR2 FQGNSA. V lost 5 bases, J lost 2 bases, and 13 bases lay in between. This CDR3 is CASSRPGTTYNEQFF. The CDR3 DNA is TGTGCCAGCAGCCGTCCCGGGACAACCTACAATGAGCAGTTCTTC.

CDR3 nucleotides: TGTGCCAGCACCGGACAGCGCCCTAATGAAAAACTGTTTTTT. Translating it yields CASTGQRPNEKLFF. The chain employs TRBV6-1 and TRBJ1-4; possible D gene TRBD1, 6 bases. V lost 7 bases to trimming and J lost 3 bases, with 12 bases between them. Germline-derived CDR1 and CDR2 are MNHNS and SASEGT. The CDR3 extends over 14 amino acids.

The chain joins TRBV21-1 to TRBJ1-2; TRBD1 reflects the table's D call only, with no check against the DNA. TRBV21-1 has pseudogene status. CDR3 length: 15 residues. CDR3 coding DNA: TGTGCCAGCAGCAAAGGGGCGGTACAGTTCCAGGGCTACACCTTC. Translation gives CASSKGAVQFQGYTF.

This clonotype turned up a few times. This chain connects TRBV5-6 to TRBJ2-2, with TRBD2 identical over 7 bases. With 4 bases clipped from V and 5 bases from J, the junction kept 5 bases outside the gene matches. This CDR3 contains 14 residues. The germline gives CDR1 SGHDT, CDR2 YYEEEE. The CDR3 reads CASSVGGGTGELFF. For the CDR3, the DNA is TGTGCCAGCAGCGTCGGGGGAGGGACCGGGGAGCTGTTTTTT.

As for this clonotype: The junction departs from germline at one end; a sequencing error may be responsible. The chain joins TRBV10-3 to TRBJ2-7; no definite D call. In germline, CDR1 is ENHRY, CDR2 SYGVKD. This CDR3 contains 12 residues. In nucleotides, the CDR3 is TGTGCCATCAGTGAAATGAAGAGAGACCCTTTATTC. Residues: CAISEMKRDPLF.

This clonotype was counted ten times or more. The V and J genes are TRBV5-5 and TRBJ2-1, with 9 positions matching TRBD1. The CDR3 runs to 17 residues. Germline CDR1 and CDR2: SGHKS and YYEKEE (reference sequence). Germline trimming cut 4 bases from V and 9 bases from J; bases unmatched to any gene: 17. The CDR3 nucleotides read TGTGCCAGCAGCACCCAGGTGGGACAGGGTATTATGGGTGAGCAGTTCTTC. This translates into CASSTQVGQGIMGEQFF.

This clonotype has a count of ten or more. This sequence joins TRBV10-3 and TRBJ2-5, with 8 bases that match TRBD2. The CDR3 sequence is 13 residues long. Germline CDR1 and CDR2: ENHRY and SYGVKD. Trimming took 6 bases from V and 2 from J; bases not matched to a gene: 2. DNA of the CDR3: TGTGCCATCAGCGGGGGGGCGCAAGAGACCCAGTACTTC. This codes for CAISGGAQETQYF.

This clonotype was found many times. V usage is TRBV9 and J usage is TRBJ2-1; a weak D match, TRBD2 (6 bases). CDR1 is SGDLS and CDR2 is YYNGEE in the germline V gene. The CDR3 spans 14 residues. The V gene lost 0 bases and the J gene lost 7 bases, with 11 bases spanning the gap. Written as DNA, the CDR3 is TGTGCCAGCAGCGTAGGGGGCGGGGTAAATGAGCAGTTCTTC. Protein product: CASSVGGGVNEQFF.